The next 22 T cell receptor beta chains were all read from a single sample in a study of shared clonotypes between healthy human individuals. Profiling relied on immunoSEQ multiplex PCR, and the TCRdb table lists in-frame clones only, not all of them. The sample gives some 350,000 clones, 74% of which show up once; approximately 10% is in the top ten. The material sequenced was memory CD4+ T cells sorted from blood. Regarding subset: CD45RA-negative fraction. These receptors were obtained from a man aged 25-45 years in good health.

The DNA for the CDR3 is TGTGCCAGCAGTCGGGACAGCTTTGACTATGGCTACACCTTC. Its translation: CASSRDSFDYGYTF. V is TRBV28 and J is TRBJ1-2; 7 bases fit TRBD1. The CDR3 spans 14 residues. After removal of 5 bases from V and 3 bases from J, the junction contained 6 bases not matched to a gene. Germline lookup yields CDR1 MDHEN and CDR2 SYDVKM.

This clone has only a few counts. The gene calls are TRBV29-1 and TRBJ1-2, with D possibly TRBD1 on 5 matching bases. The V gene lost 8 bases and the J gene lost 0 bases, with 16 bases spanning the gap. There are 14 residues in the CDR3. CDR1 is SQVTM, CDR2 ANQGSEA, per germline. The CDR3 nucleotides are TGCAGCTCGGGCTTAGCAGGGACTAACTATGGCTACACCTTC. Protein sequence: CSSGLAGTNYGYTF.

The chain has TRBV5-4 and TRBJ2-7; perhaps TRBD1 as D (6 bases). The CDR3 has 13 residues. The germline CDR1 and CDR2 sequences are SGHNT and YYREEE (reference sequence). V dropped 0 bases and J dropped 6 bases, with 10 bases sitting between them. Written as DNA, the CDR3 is TGTGCCAGCAGCTTGGACAGGGTCTCCGAGCAGTACTTC. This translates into CASSLDRVSEQYF.

CDR3 nucleotides: TGTGCCAGTAGTACCGGAGGACAGAGGGTTAATGAAAAACTGTTTTTT. Its protein is CASSTGGQRVNEKLFF. The genes are TRBV19 and TRBJ1-4, with D maybe TRBD1 (6 bases). Germline CDR1 is LNHDA and CDR2 is SQIVND (reference sequence). Trimming stripped 4 bases from V and 4 bases from J, with 16 bases between. This CDR3 is 16 amino acids long.

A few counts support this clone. The DNA of the CDR3 is TGTGCCAGCAGACCGTCAGGGAATAGCAATCAGCCCCAGCATTTT. Amino acid sequence: CASRPSGNSNQPQHF. The chain has TRBV7-3 and TRBJ1-5; D possibly corresponds to TRBD1 (5 bases). Germline-derived CDR1 and CDR2 are SGHTA and FQGTGA. Trimming took 6 bases from V and 0 from J, leaving 12 bases between them. The CDR3 covers 15 residues.

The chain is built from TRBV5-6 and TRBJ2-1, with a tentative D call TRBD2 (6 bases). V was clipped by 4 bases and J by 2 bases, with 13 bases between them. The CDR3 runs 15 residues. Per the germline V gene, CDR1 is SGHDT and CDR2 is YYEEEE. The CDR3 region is CASSDGGPTYNEQFF. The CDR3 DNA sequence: TGTGCCAGCAGCGACGGAGGGCCCACCTACAATGAGCAGTTCTTC.

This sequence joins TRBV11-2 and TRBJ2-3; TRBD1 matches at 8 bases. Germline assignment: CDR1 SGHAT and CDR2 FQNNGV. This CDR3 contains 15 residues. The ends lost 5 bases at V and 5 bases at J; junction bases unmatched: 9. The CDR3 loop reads CASSLWTGSIDTQYF. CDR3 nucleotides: TGTGCCAGCAGCCTCTGGACAGGGTCGATAGATACGCAGTATTTT.

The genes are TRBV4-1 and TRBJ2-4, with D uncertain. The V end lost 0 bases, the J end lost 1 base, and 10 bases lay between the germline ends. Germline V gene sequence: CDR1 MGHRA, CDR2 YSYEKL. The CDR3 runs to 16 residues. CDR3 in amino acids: CASSQEAAAAKNIQYF. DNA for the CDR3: TGCGCCAGCAGCCAAGAGGCGGCGGCGGCCAAAAACATTCAGTACTTC.

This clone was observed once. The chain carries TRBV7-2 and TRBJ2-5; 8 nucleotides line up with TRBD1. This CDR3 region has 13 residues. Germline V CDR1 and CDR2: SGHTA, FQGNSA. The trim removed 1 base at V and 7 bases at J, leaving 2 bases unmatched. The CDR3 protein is CASSLGRGLTQYF. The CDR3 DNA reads TGTGCCAGCAGCTTAGGCAGGGGGCTGACCCAGTACTTC.

The CDR3 bases are TGTGCCAGCAGCCTTGGGGGCGCCGACACTGAAGCTTTCTTT. Protein: CASSLGGADTEAFF. This chain connects TRBV5-4 to TRBJ1-1; tentative D call: TRBD1 (6 bases). Germline assignment: CDR1 SGHNT and CDR2 YYREEE (reference sequence). V lost 4 bases, J lost 3 bases, and 13 bases lay in between. This CDR3 contains 14 residues.

The CDR3 here is CATSRDRVSILTYEQYF. The CDR3 DNA sequence: TGTGCCACCAGCAGAGATAGGGTCAGTATCCTCACCTACGAGCAGTACTTC. The rearrangement links TRBV15 to TRBJ2-7; D is undetermined. Trimming took 0 bases from V and 2 from J, leaving 17 bases between them. This CDR3 comprises 17 residues. CDR1 is LNHNV, CDR2 YYDKDF, per germline (reference sequence).

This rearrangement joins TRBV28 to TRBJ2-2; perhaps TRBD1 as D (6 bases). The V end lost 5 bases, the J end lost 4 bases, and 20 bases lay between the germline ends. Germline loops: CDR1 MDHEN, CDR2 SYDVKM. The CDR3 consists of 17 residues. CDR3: CASSPPAVGAGTGELFF. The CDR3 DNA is TGTGCCAGCAGTCCCCCGGCGGTGGGGGCGGGCACCGGGGAGCTGTTTTTT. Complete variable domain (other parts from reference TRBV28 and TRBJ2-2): DVKVTQSSRYLVKRTGEKVFLECVQDMDHENMFWYRQDPGLGLRLIYFSYDVKMKEKGDIPEGYSVSREKKERFSLILESASTNQTSMYLCASSPPAVGAGTGELFFGEGSRLTVL.

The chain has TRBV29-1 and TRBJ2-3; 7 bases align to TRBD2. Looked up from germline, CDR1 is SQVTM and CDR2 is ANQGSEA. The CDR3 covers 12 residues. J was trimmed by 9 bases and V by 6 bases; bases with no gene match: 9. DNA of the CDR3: TGCAGCGTCCGGACTAGTCTGGGAACGCAGTATTTT. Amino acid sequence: CSVRTSLGTQYF.

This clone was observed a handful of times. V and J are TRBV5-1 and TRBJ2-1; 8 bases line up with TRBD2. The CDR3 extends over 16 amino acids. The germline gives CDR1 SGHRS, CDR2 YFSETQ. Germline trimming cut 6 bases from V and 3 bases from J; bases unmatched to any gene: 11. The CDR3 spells CASTTSSGSNYNEQFF. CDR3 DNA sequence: TGCGCCAGCACCACCTCAAGCGGGAGCAACTACAATGAGCAGTTCTTC.

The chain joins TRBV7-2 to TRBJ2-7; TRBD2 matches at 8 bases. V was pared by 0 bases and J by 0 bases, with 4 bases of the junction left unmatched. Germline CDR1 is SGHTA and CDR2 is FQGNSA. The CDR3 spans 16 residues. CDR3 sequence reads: CASSLAASGFSYEQYF. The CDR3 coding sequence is TGTGCCAGCAGCTTAGCTGCTAGCGGGTTCTCCTACGAGCAGTACTTC.

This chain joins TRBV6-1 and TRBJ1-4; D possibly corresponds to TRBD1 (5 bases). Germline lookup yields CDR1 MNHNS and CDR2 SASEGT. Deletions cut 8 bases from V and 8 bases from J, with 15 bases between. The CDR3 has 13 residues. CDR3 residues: CASFPGLEEKLFF. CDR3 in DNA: TGTGCCAGCTTTCCAGGGCTGGAGGAAAAACTGTTTTTT.

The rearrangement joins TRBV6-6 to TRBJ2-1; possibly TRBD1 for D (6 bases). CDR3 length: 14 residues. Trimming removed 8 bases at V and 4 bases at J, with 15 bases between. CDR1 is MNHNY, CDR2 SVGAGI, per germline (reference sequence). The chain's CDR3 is CASRPQGSYNEQFF. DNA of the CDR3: TGTGCCAGCCGTCCGCAGGGGAGTTACAATGAGCAGTTCTTC.

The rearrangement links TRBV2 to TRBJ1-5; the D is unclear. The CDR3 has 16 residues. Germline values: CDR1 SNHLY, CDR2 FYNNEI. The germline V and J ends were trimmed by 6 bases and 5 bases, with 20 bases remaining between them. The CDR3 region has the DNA TGTGCCAGCAGACCGGATCCAGCGGCAGGCCATCAGCCCCAGCATTTT. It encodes CASRPDPAAGHQPQHF.

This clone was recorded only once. CDR3 DNA sequence: TGTGCCTGGAAGGGGGACACTGAAGCTTTCTTT. This gives the protein CAWKGDTEAFF. This chain uses TRBV30 with TRBJ1-1; a possible D gene is TRBD1 (6 bases). Trimming cost V 4 bases and J 3 bases, with 6 bases left between them. The CDR3 extends over 11 amino acids. Germline V CDR1 and CDR2: GTSNPN, SVGIG (reference sequence).

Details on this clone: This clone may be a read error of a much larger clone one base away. In DNA form, the CDR3 reads TGCGCCAGCAGCTTGGGCCGGAACAATGAGCAGTTCTTC. Its protein is CASSLGRNNEQFF. V is TRBV5-1 and J is TRBJ2-1, with unresolved D. CDR3 length: 13 amino acids. Between the trimmed V and J ends, which lost 0 bases and 5 bases, there was a span of 6 bases. Germline lookup yields CDR1 SGHRS and CDR2 YFSETQ.

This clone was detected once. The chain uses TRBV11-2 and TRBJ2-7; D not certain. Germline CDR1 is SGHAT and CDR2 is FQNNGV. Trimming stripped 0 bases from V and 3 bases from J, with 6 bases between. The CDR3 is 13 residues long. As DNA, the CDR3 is TGTGCCAGCAGCTTAGAATGGTACTACGAGCAGTACTTC. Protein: CASSLEWYYEQYF.

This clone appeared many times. Written as DNA, the CDR3 is TGTGCCAGCAGCTCGGAACGTCGGAATGAAAAACTGTTTTTT. This codes for CASSSERRNEKLFF. This chain links TRBV7-9 with TRBJ1-4; no firm D call. Trimming shortened V by 4 bases and J by 5 bases, and 11 bases separated the two germline ends. The germline V gene has CDR1 SEHNR and CDR2 FQNEAQ (reference sequence). The CDR3 consists of 14 residues.